The 8 T cell receptor beta chains given below trace back to one sample, sequenced in a study of blood T cells in healthy people across ages. Through a sample-barcoded 5' primer and a J-beta primer mix, a second PCR was run for roughly 6 to 12 cycles. TCRdb used MiXCR to reprocess the 5' RACE reads, holding one entry per CDR3 protein. The sample has around 1,800,000 distinct CDR3 sequences; 35% to 50% are singletons. Sample: blood. The receptors derive from a human donor in good health.

Concerning this clonotype itself: Relative to the germline gene, one junction end is altered; a read error may explain this. The genes are TRBV12-3 or TRBV12-4 and TRBJ2-1; tentative D call: TRBD1 (5 bases). The CDR3 has 13 residues. CDR3 coding DNA: TGTGCCAGCACCGGGCAGGGCAGGAATGGGCAGTTCTTC. As protein: CASTGQGRNGQFF.

This chain links TRBV5-1 with TRBJ1-5; D unclear. With 0 bases removed from V and 9 bases from J, the gap between germline ends came to 13 bases. CDR1 is SGHRS, CDR2 YFSETQ, per germline. The CDR3 runs to 14 residues. The CDR3 region is CASSLEPGSGPQHF. As DNA, the CDR3 is TGCGCCAGCAGCTTGGAACCGGGATCCGGGCCCCAGCATTTT.

The J gene is TRBJ1-2, the V gene TRBV7-6, with TRBD1 matching over 8 bases. Germline V CDR1 and CDR2: SGHVS, FNYEAQ. The CDR3 covers 14 residues. V trimming: 5 bases; J trimming: 7 bases; junction bases outside the gene matches: 9. CDR3 residues: CASSPGQGAGGYTF. The CDR3 DNA sequence: TGTGCCAGCAGCCCCGGACAGGGAGCAGGTGGCTACACCTTC.

The chain combines TRBV7-9 with TRBJ2-7, with unresolved D. V dropped 3 bases and J dropped 1 base, with 16 bases sitting between them. This CDR3 spans 16 amino acids. The germline V gene has CDR1 SEHNR and CDR2 FQNEAQ (reference sequence). The CDR3, as DNA: TGTGCCAGCAGCTTTAAGCCGGCAGATGCTTCCTACGAGCAGTACTTC. Encoded protein: CASSFKPADASYEQYF. Complete variable domain (other parts from reference TRBV7-9 and TRBJ2-7): DTGVSQNPRHKITKRGQNVTFRCDPISEHNRLYWYRQTLGQGPEFLTYFQNEAQLEKSRLLSDRFSAERPKGSFSTLEIQRTEQGDSAMYLCASSFKPADASYEQYFGPGTRLTVT.

This chain joins TRBV5-1 and TRBJ1-4; no reliable D call. Trimming removed 0 bases at V and 0 bases at J, with 27 bases between. This CDR3 is built from 22 residues. Germline CDR1 and CDR2: SGHRS and YFSETQ. This chain's CDR3 is CASSLAGVSGRLPLATNEKLFF. CDR3 DNA: TGCGCCAGCAGCTTGGCCGGCGTTTCGGGGAGGCTCCCCCTTGCAACTAATGAAAAACTGTTTTTT. The variable domain in full, completed from reference TRBV5-1 and TRBJ1-4, reads KAGVTQTPRYLIKTRGQQVTLSCSPISGHRSVSWYQQTPGQGLQFLFEYFSETQRNKGNFPGRFSGRQFSNSRSEMNVSTLELGDSALYLCASSLAGVSGRLPLATNEKLFFGSGTQLSVL.

The V gene is TRBV4-1, the J gene TRBJ2-1, with unresolved D. Trimming shortened V by 1 base and J by 8 bases, and 15 bases separated the two germline ends. Germline values: CDR1 MGHRA, CDR2 YSYEKL. This CDR3 region has 15 residues. The CDR3 protein is CASSQGLIRGDEQFF. The CDR3 bases are TGCGCCAGCAGCCAAGGTTTAATACGTGGGGATGAGCAGTTCTTC.

This clonotype turned up a few times. The CDR3 is CASSPRDRGPGANVLTF. CDR3 DNA: TGTGCCAGCTCACCCCGGGACAGGGGGCCTGGGGCCAACGTCCTGACTTTC. The gene calls are TRBV18 and TRBJ2-6; 12 nucleotides agree with TRBD1. This CDR3 has 17 residues. With V trimmed by 3 bases and J by 2 bases, 2 bases remained unmatched. From germline, CDR1 is KGHSH and CDR2 LQKENI.

The V gene is TRBV3-1, the J gene TRBJ2-7; 7 nucleotides align to TRBD1. The CDR3 loop spans 15 amino acids. Germline CDR1 reads LGHDT; CDR2 reads YNNKEL (reference sequence). J lost 3 bases, V lost 0 bases, and 5 bases had no gene match. The CDR3 here is CASSQEGDSNYEQYF. The DNA for the CDR3 is TGTGCCAGCAGCCAAGAGGGGGACAGTAACTACGAGCAGTACTTC.